This is a list of T cell receptor beta chains from one sample in a study of blood T cell repertoires in COVID-19. Using immunoSEQ multiplex PCR, the repertoire was profiled, and TCRdb retains in-frame clones only, with some absent. The table includes about 230,000 clones, roughly 84% detected once. Sequenced input: peripheral blood. The origin of the receptors is a man aged 35 to 55 with acute or convalescent COVID-19. CDR3s include the opening cysteine and the closing phenylalanine or tryptophan. Fields, in order: V gene, CDR3 length, J gene, D gene, clone size, CDR3 protein, CDR3 DNA. A D gene is named only where the DNA matches it firmly. Clone size appears in some rows only: once, few, many, or a class for an expanded clone.

TRBV3-1/TRBV3-2	15	TRBJ1-5	NA	NA	CASSQDARAGQPQHF	TGTGCCAGCAGCCAAGATGCCAGGGCGGGACAGCCCCAGCATTTT
TRBV30	12	TRBJ2-7	NA	NA	CAWSSSGPEQYF	TGTGCCTGGAGTAGTAGCGGACCCGAGCAGTACTTC
TRBV6-5	15	TRBJ2-7	TRBD2	NA	CASETPGLAVYEQYF	TGTGCCAGCGAAACACCGGGACTAGCGGTTTACGAGCAGTACTTC
TRBV6-5	14	TRBJ2-2	TRBD2	NA	CASRPRGFVGELFF	TGTGCCAGCCGCCCGCGGGGGTTTGTCGGGGAGCTGTTTTTT
TRBV29-1	13	TRBJ2-7	TRBD1	NA	CSVLDRGLYEQYF	TGCAGCGTTTTGGACAGGGGGCTCTACGAGCAGTACTTC
TRBV3-1/TRBV3-2	12	TRBJ1-2	NA	NA	CASSQGQGGYTF	TGTGCCAGCAGCCAAGGCCAGGGAGGCTACACCTTC
TRBV14	16	TRBJ2-5	TRBD2	NA	CASSHPGLAGDETQYF	TGTGCCAGCAGCCATCCGGGACTAGCGGGAGACGAGACCCAGTACTTC
TRBV30	14	TRBJ1-1	TRBD1	NA	CAWSEGTVNTEAFF	TGTGCCTGGAGCGAGGGGACAGTGAACACTGAAGCTTTCTTT
TRBV7-9	16	TRBJ2-3	TRBD1	NA	CASSFLPQGQGDTQYF	TGTGCCAGCAGCTTCCTTCCCCAGGGACAGGGAGATACGCAGTATTTT
TRBV7-9	13	TRBJ1-2	TRBD1	NA	CASSRQGSYGYTF	TGTGCCAGCAGCCGACAGGGAAGCTATGGCTACACCTTC
TRBV29-1	13	TRBJ2-3	NA	once	CSVERSGTDTQYF	TGCAGCGTTGAACGTTCAGGGACAGATACGCAGTATTTT
TRBV15	15	TRBJ2-1	TRBD2	NA	CATSRELAGGDEQFF	TGTGCCACCAGCAGAGAACTAGCGGGAGGGGATGAGCAGTTCTTC
TRBV12-5	17	TRBJ1-1	TRBD1	NA	CASGLVGQGEMNTEAFF	TGTGCTAGTGGTTTAGTGGGACAGGGCGAAATGAACACTGAAGCTTTCTTT
TRBV15	16	TRBJ2-5	TRBD2	NA	CATSRDFLAGDETQYF	TGTGCCACCAGCAGAGATTTTTTAGCGGGAGATGAGACCCAGTACTTC
TRBV5-1	14	TRBJ1-1	NA	NA	CASSPGQPNTEAFF	TGCGCCAGCAGCCCGGGACAACCGAACACTGAAGCTTTCTTT
TRBV6-2/TRBV6-3	14	TRBJ1-1	TRBD1	few	CASSLGTGETEAFF	TGTGCCAGCAGTCTCGGGACAGGGGAAACTGAAGCTTTCTTT
TRBV25-1	12	TRBJ1-2	NA	NA	CASNPGDYGYTF	TGTGCCAGCAATCCAGGGGACTATGGCTACACCTTC
TRBV7-9	13	TRBJ1-1	NA	NA	CASSSSRNTEAFF	TGTGCCAGCAGCTCAAGTAGGAACACTGAAGCTTTCTTT
TRBV20-1	14	TRBJ2-1	NA	NA	CSASWGDPYNEQFF	TGCAGTGCTAGTTGGGGAGACCCTTACAATGAGCAGTTCTTC
TRBV7-9	14	TRBJ1-4	TRBD1	once	CASSPTGVLEKLFF	TGTGCCAGCAGTCCCACAGGGGTTTTGGAAAAACTGTTTTTT
TRBV24-1	13	TRBJ2-1	NA	NA	CATSDLARNEQFF	TGTGCCACCAGTGATTTGGCGAGGAATGAGCAGTTCTTC
TRBV6-5	15	TRBJ1-2	NA	NA	CASSFGGLLIDGYTF	TGTGCCAGCAGTTTCGGGGGTTTGCTTATCGATGGCTACACCTTC
TRBV29-1	16	TRBJ1-2	NA	NA	CSAGGGYERSSYGYTF	TGCAGCGCCGGAGGAGGGTACGAGCGTTCGAGTTATGGCTACACCTTC
TRBV5-1	16	TRBJ2-5	NA	NA	CASSGMGLDRQETQYF	TGCGCCAGCAGCGGAATGGGACTCGACCGCCAAGAGACCCAGTACTTC
TRBV7-2	18	TRBJ2-6	TRBD2	NA	CASSSIAGGGSRANVLTF	TGTGCCAGCAGTAGTATAGCGGGAGGGGGTTCTAGGGCCAACGTCCTGACTTTC
TRBV28	16	TRBJ2-2	TRBD1	NA	CASSSHGTGLTGELFF	TGTGCCAGCAGTTCCCACGGGACAGGGCTCACCGGGGAGCTGTTTTTT
TRBV5-1	17	TRBJ1-1	NA	NA	CASSLFSGRRTNTEAFF	TGCGCCAGCAGCTTGTTCTCAGGGCGAAGAACGAACACTGAAGCTTTCTTT
TRBV27	14	TRBJ1-5	NA	NA	CASSLAGLNQPQHF	TGTGCCAGCAGTTTAGCAGGGTTGAATCAGCCCCAGCATTTT
TRBV2	15	TRBJ1-2	TRBD1	NA	CASSQIRDRASGYTF	TGTGCCAGCAGTCAAATCCGGGACAGAGCTAGTGGCTACACCTTC
TRBV7-2	14	TRBJ1-5	NA	NA	CASSQTSTGQPQHF	TGTGCCAGCAGCCAAACCTCCACGGGACAGCCCCAGCATTTT
TRBV6-2/TRBV6-3	13	TRBJ2-2	NA	NA	CASSYDRDGELFF	TGTGCCAGCAGTTACGATCGGGACGGGGAGCTGTTTTTT
TRBV5-1	16	TRBJ1-1	TRBD1	NA	CASSLAGGGTTTEAFF	TGCGCCAGCAGCTTGGCAGGGGGCGGCACGACCACTGAAGCTTTCTTT
TRBV30	12	TRBJ1-2	NA	NA	CAWSVIGQGYTF	TGTGCCTGGAGTGTAATCGGACAGGGCTACACCTTC
TRBV6-2/TRBV6-3	14	TRBJ2-1	TRBD2	once	CASSLAGDVNEQFF	TGTGCCAGCAGCCTAGCGGGAGATGTAAATGAGCAGTTCTTC
TRBV2	14	TRBJ2-7	NA	NA	CASSSQGQGTEQYF	TGTGCCAGCAGTTCTCAGGGGCAGGGAACCGAGCAGTACTTC
TRBV19	16	TRBJ1-2	TRBD1	NA	CASSMRQGVSNYGYTF	TGTGCCAGTAGTATGCGGCAGGGGGTTTCGAACTATGGCTACACCTTC
TRBV5-1	16	TRBJ2-7	TRBD1	NA	CASTPPAGTGDAEQYF	TGCGCCAGCACACCCCCGGCCGGGACAGGGGATGCCGAGCAGTACTTC
TRBV18	15	TRBJ2-7	TRBD2	NA	CASSTSAGEMDEQYF	TGTGCCAGCTCAACATCAGCGGGAGAGATGGACGAGCAGTACTTC
TRBV5-4	15	TRBJ1-2	NA	NA	CASSLDPGANYGYTF	TGTGCCAGCAGCTTGGATCCCGGGGCTAACTATGGCTACACCTTC
TRBV6-5	11	TRBJ1-1	NA	NA	CASSPGGEAFF	TGTGCCAGCAGCCCCGGTGGTGAAGCTTTCTTT
TRBV4-2	14	TRBJ1-5	NA	NA	CASSQDPSGQPQHF	TGTGCCAGCAGCCAAGATCCCTCGGGTCAGCCCCAGCATTTT
TRBV7-2	17	TRBJ2-7	TRBD1	NA	CASSLGDRGWWSYEQYF	TGTGCCAGCAGCTTAGGGGACAGGGGCTGGTGGTCCTACGAGCAGTACTTC
TRBV5-8	14	TRBJ2-2	NA	once	CASSFRLSTGELFF	TGTGCCAGCAGCTTCCGTCTTAGCACCGGGGAGCTGTTTTTT
TRBV7-2	17	TRBJ2-7	TRBD2	few	CASSLTIPSGATYEQYF	TGTGCCAGCAGCCTAACAATCCCTAGCGGGGCTACCTACGAGCAGTACTTC
TRBV15	17	TRBJ2-1	TRBD2	NA	CATSRGLAGGVAGEQFF	TGTGCCACCAGCAGAGGACTAGCGGGAGGAGTAGCTGGTGAGCAGTTCTTC
TRBV6-6	14	TRBJ2-1	NA	NA	CASSYGGINNEQFF	TGTGCCAGCAGTTACGGAGGGATCAACAATGAGCAGTTCTTC
TRBV27	15	TRBJ2-2	TRBD1	NA	CASSWTGVGTGELFF	TGTGCCAGCAGTTGGACAGGGGTTGGCACCGGGGAGCTGTTTTTT
TRBV19	14	TRBJ2-1	TRBD2	NA	CATRTSGSYNEQFF	TGTGCCACTCGGACTAGCGGGTCCTACAATGAGCAGTTCTTC
TRBV30	11	TRBJ1-1	NA	NA	CAWSSGAKDFF	TGTGCCTGGAGTAGTGGGGCCAAGGATTTCTTT
TRBV6-4	15	TRBJ1-2	NA	NA	CASSDGQRDFYGYTF	TGTGCCAGCAGTGACGGACAGAGAGACTTCTATGGCTACACCTTC
TRBV5-4	17	TRBJ2-7	TRBD2	NA	CASSPRGTSGRPYEQYF	TGTGCCAGCAGCCCTCGTGGGACTAGCGGGAGACCTTACGAGCAGTACTTC
TRBV4-2	16	TRBJ2-7	NA	NA	CASSQDRRLMDYEQYF	TGTGCCAGCAGCCAAGATCGGAGGCTCATGGACTACGAGCAGTACTTC
TRBV6-5	13	TRBJ2-6	NA	NA	CASQGYLANVLTF	TGTGCCAGTCAGGGGTATTTGGCCAACGTCCTGACTTTC
TRBV11-3	16	TRBJ1-1	TRBD1	once	CASSLTGGLSNTEAFF	TGTGCCAGCAGCTTAACAGGGGGCTTGAGCAACACTGAAGCTTTCTTT
TRBV18	13	TRBJ2-1	NA	NA	CASSPPGASEQFF	TGTGCCAGCTCACCACCGGGAGCGTCTGAGCAGTTCTTC